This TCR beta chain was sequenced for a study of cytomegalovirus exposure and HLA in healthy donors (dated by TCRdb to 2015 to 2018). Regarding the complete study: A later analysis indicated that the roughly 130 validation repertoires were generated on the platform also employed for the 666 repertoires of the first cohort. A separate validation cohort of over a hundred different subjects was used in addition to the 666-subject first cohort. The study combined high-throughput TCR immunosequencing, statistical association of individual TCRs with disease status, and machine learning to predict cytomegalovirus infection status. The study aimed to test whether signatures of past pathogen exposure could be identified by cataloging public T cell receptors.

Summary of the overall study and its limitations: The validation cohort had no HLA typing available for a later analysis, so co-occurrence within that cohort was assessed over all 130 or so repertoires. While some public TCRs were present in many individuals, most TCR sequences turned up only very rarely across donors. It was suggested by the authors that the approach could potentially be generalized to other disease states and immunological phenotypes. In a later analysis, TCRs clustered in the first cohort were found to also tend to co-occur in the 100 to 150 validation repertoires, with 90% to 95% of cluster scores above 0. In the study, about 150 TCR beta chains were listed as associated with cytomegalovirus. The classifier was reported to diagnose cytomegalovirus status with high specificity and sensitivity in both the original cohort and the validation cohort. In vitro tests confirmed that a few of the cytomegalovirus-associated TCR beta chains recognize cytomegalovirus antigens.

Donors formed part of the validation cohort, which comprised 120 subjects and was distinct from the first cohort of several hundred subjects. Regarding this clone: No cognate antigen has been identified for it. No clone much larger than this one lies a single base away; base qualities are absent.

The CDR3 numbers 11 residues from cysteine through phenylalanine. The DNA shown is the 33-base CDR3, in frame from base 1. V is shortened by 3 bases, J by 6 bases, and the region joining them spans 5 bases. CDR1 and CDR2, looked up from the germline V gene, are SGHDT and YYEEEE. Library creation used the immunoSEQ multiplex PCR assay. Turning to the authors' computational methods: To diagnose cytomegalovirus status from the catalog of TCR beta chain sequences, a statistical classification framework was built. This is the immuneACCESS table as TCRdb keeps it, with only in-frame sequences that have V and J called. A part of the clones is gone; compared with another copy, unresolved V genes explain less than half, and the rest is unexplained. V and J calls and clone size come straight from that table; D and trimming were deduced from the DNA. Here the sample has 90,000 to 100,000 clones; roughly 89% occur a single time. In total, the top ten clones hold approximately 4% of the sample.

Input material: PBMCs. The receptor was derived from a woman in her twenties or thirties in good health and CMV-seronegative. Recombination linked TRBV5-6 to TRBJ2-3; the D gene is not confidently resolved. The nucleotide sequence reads TGTGCCAGCAGCTCCCCGGATACGCAGTATTTT. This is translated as CASSSPDTQYF. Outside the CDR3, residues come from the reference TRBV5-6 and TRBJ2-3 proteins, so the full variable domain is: DAGVTQSPTHLIKTRGQQVTLRCSPKSGHDTVSWYQQALGQGPQFIFQYYEEEERQRGNFPDRFSGHQFPNYSSELNVNALLLGDSALYLCASSSPDTQYFGPGTRLTVL.